Listed below are T cell receptor beta chains from one sample, sequenced in a study of blood T cell repertoires in COVID-19. Sequencing used immunoSEQ multiplex PCR; TCRdb keeps in-frame clones, though not all of them. Of about 240,000 clones in the sample, 75% to 90% were seen once. Sequenced input: PBMCs or T cells enriched from blood (not recorded which). These receptors were taken from a woman in her 40s with acute COVID-19. The CDR3 runs from the conserved cysteine through the conserved F or W. Each record gives: V gene, D gene, J gene, clone size, CDR3 length, CDR3 protein, CDR3 DNA. A D gene is named only where the DNA matches it firmly. Rows may omit the clone size; those that give it use once, few, many or a size class.

v_call: TRBV5-4
d_call: -
j_call: TRBJ1-2
clone_size: once
cdr3_length: 13
cdr3_aa: CASSFVGALGYTF
cdr3_nt: TGTGCCAGCAGCTTTGTGGGGGCGCTTGGCTACACCTTC

v_call: TRBV19
d_call: TRBD1
j_call: TRBJ1-2
clone_size: -
cdr3_length: 14
cdr3_aa: CASSRGTADYGYTF
cdr3_nt: TGTGCCAGTAGTAGGGGGACAGCGGACTATGGCTACACCTTC

v_call: TRBV19
d_call: TRBD2
j_call: TRBJ2-5
clone_size: -
cdr3_length: 17
cdr3_aa: CASSMLGLAGDLETQYF
cdr3_nt: TGTGCCAGTAGTATGCTGGGACTAGCGGGAGATCTAGAGACCCAGTACTTC

v_call: TRBV24-1
d_call: -
j_call: TRBJ2-1
clone_size: -
cdr3_length: 14
cdr3_aa: CATGSESSYNEQFF
cdr3_nt: TGTGCCACAGGGAGCGAGAGCTCCTACAATGAGCAGTTCTTC

v_call: TRBV12-5
d_call: -
j_call: TRBJ1-3
clone_size: -
cdr3_length: 17
cdr3_aa: CASGLVTGFFSGNTIYF
cdr3_nt: TGTGCTAGTGGTTTGGTGACGGGTTTCTTCTCTGGAAACACCATATATTTT

v_call: TRBV4-2
d_call: -
j_call: TRBJ1-1
clone_size: -
cdr3_length: 16
cdr3_aa: CASSQDTASALTEAFF
cdr3_nt: TGTGCCAGCAGCCAAGATACTGCCAGCGCGCTCACTGAAGCTTTCTTT

v_call: TRBV7-6
d_call: -
j_call: TRBJ2-3
clone_size: -
cdr3_length: 15
cdr3_aa: CASSPQWRATDTQYF
cdr3_nt: TGTGCCAGCAGCCCGCAATGGAGGGCAACAGATACGCAGTATTTT

v_call: TRBV11-3
d_call: -
j_call: TRBJ2-1
clone_size: -
cdr3_length: 15
cdr3_aa: CASSLRSGSYNEQFF
cdr3_nt: TGTGCCAGCAGCTTAAGAAGCGGGTCCTACAATGAGCAGTTCTTC

v_call: TRBV18
d_call: TRBD2
j_call: TRBJ2-3
clone_size: -
cdr3_length: 20
cdr3_aa: CASSPPRTSGSPTPTDTQYF
cdr3_nt: TGTGCCAGCTCACCACCGAGGACTAGCGGGAGCCCAACCCCCACAGATACGCAGTATTTT

v_call: TRBV25-1
d_call: -
j_call: TRBJ2-7
clone_size: -
cdr3_length: 18
cdr3_aa: CASSATLRVEGLAYEQYF
cdr3_nt: TGTGCCAGCAGTGCAACCCTGCGCGTGGAGGGGCTGGCGTACGAGCAGTACTTC

v_call: TRBV28
d_call: -
j_call: TRBJ1-1
clone_size: -
cdr3_length: 15
cdr3_aa: CASSLIGDMNTEAFF
cdr3_nt: TGTGCCAGCAGTTTGATCGGGGACATGAACACTGAAGCTTTCTTT

v_call: TRBV14
d_call: TRBD2
j_call: TRBJ2-7
clone_size: -
cdr3_length: 17
cdr3_aa: CASSQFRTSGSVYEQYF
cdr3_nt: TGTGCCAGCAGCCAATTCAGGACTAGCGGGAGTGTCTACGAGCAGTACTTC

v_call: TRBV15
d_call: TRBD2
j_call: TRBJ2-7
clone_size: -
cdr3_length: 17
cdr3_aa: CATSREGGRALSYEQYF
cdr3_nt: TGTGCCACCAGCAGAGAAGGCGGGAGGGCCCTTTCCTACGAGCAGTACTTC

v_call: TRBV15
d_call: TRBD2
j_call: TRBJ2-7
clone_size: once
cdr3_length: 14
cdr3_aa: CATSPLAPTYEQYF
cdr3_nt: TGTGCCACCAGCCCACTAGCGCCCACCTACGAGCAGTACTTC

v_call: TRBV9
d_call: TRBD2
j_call: TRBJ2-7
clone_size: once
cdr3_length: 17
cdr3_aa: CASSVDTSATRMGEQYF
cdr3_nt: TGTGCCAGCAGCGTAGACACTAGCGCTACAAGAATGGGCGAGCAGTACTTC

v_call: TRBV19
d_call: TRBD2
j_call: TRBJ2-7
clone_size: -
cdr3_length: 18
cdr3_aa: CASSTGGLAEPFSYEQYF
cdr3_nt: TGTGCCAGTAGTACCGGAGGACTAGCGGAGCCCTTCTCCTACGAGCAGTACTTC

v_call: TRBV12-3/TRBV12-4
d_call: TRBD2
j_call: TRBJ2-7
clone_size: -
cdr3_length: 13
cdr3_aa: CASTLGLAGRRYF
cdr3_nt: TGTGCCAGCACTCTGGGACTAGCGGGACGTCGGTACTTC

v_call: TRBV5-4
d_call: -
j_call: TRBJ1-1
clone_size: -
cdr3_length: 14
cdr3_aa: CASSTPGSGAEAFF
cdr3_nt: TGTGCCAGCAGTACCCCAGGGTCGGGCGCTGAAGCTTTCTTT

v_call: TRBV2
d_call: TRBD2
j_call: TRBJ2-3
clone_size: once
cdr3_length: 16
cdr3_aa: CASSNVIAGVSDTQYF
cdr3_nt: TGTGCCAGCAGTAACGTTATAGCGGGAGTCTCGGATACGCAGTATTTT

v_call: TRBV21-1
d_call: -
j_call: TRBJ1-5
clone_size: -
cdr3_length: 17
cdr3_aa: CASSKIAPELGNQPQHF
cdr3_nt: TGTGCCAGCAGCAAAATCGCCCCTGAACTGGGCAATCAGCCCCAGCATTTT

v_call: TRBV19
d_call: TRBD2
j_call: TRBJ2-2
clone_size: -
cdr3_length: 16
cdr3_aa: CASSIVGRGNTGELFF
cdr3_nt: TGTGCCAGTAGTATAGTTGGGAGGGGGAACACCGGGGAGCTGTTTTTT

v_call: TRBV10-3
d_call: TRBD1
j_call: TRBJ2-1
clone_size: once
cdr3_length: 11
cdr3_aa: CATTGGREQFF
cdr3_nt: TGTGCCACCACAGGGGGCCGTGAGCAGTTCTTC

v_call: TRBV11-2
d_call: TRBD2
j_call: TRBJ2-1
clone_size: -
cdr3_length: 15
cdr3_aa: CASSLSAGGYNEQFF
cdr3_nt: TGTGCCAGCAGCTTGTCAGCGGGAGGGTACAATGAGCAGTTCTTC

v_call: TRBV18
d_call: -
j_call: TRBJ1-5
clone_size: -
cdr3_length: 15
cdr3_aa: CASSQDSNSNQPQHF
cdr3_nt: TGTGCCAGCTCACAGGACAGTAATAGCAATCAGCCCCAGCATTTT

v_call: TRBV7-3
d_call: -
j_call: TRBJ1-5
clone_size: -
cdr3_length: 13
cdr3_aa: CASSPSGGEPQHF
cdr3_nt: TGTGCCAGCAGCCCAAGTGGGGGCGAGCCCCAGCATTTT

v_call: TRBV5-1
d_call: TRBD2
j_call: TRBJ2-3
clone_size: once
cdr3_length: 15
cdr3_aa: CASRKREGSTDTQYF
cdr3_nt: TGCGCCAGCAGAAAGCGGGAGGGGAGCACAGATACGCAGTATTTT

v_call: TRBV27
d_call: TRBD1
j_call: TRBJ1-6
clone_size: -
cdr3_length: 14
cdr3_aa: CASSLDRGHSPLHF
cdr3_nt: TGTGCCAGCAGCCTGGACAGGGGGCACTCACCCCTCCACTTT

v_call: TRBV3-1/TRBV3-2
d_call: TRBD2
j_call: TRBJ2-7
clone_size: -
cdr3_length: 16
cdr3_aa: CASSQVGTREVGEQYF
cdr3_nt: TGTGCCAGCAGCCAAGTCGGCACGCGGGAGGTGGGCGAGCAGTACTTC

v_call: TRBV9
d_call: TRBD1
j_call: TRBJ1-5
clone_size: -
cdr3_length: 14
cdr3_aa: CASSEGQNNQPQHF
cdr3_nt: TGTGCCAGCAGCGAGGGACAGAACAATCAGCCCCAGCATTTT

v_call: TRBV10-2
d_call: TRBD1
j_call: TRBJ2-1
clone_size: -
cdr3_length: 15
cdr3_aa: CASPLPGQVYNEQFF
cdr3_nt: TGCGCCAGCCCTTTACCGGGACAGGTATACAATGAGCAGTTCTTC

v_call: TRBV27
d_call: TRBD1
j_call: TRBJ1-6
clone_size: -
cdr3_length: 17
cdr3_aa: CASSERQGNSYNSPLHF
cdr3_nt: TGTGCCAGCAGCGAACGACAGGGTAATTCCTATAATTCACCCCTCCACTTT

v_call: TRBV6-5
d_call: -
j_call: TRBJ1-5
clone_size: -
cdr3_length: 14
cdr3_aa: CASSASGGHQPQHF
cdr3_nt: TGTGCCAGCAGCGCCAGCGGGGGGCATCAGCCCCAGCATTTT

v_call: TRBV27
d_call: -
j_call: TRBJ2-1
clone_size: few
cdr3_length: 15
cdr3_aa: CASSPTGQKYNEQFF
cdr3_nt: TGTGCCAGCAGTCCCACGGGACAAAAATACAATGAGCAGTTCTTC

v_call: TRBV11-2
d_call: -
j_call: TRBJ2-7
clone_size: -
cdr3_length: 15
cdr3_aa: CASSLQRDTSYEQYF
cdr3_nt: TGTGCCAGCAGCTTACAACGGGACACTTCATACGAGCAGTACTTC

v_call: TRBV7-3
d_call: -
j_call: TRBJ2-5
clone_size: -
cdr3_length: 13
cdr3_aa: CASSLTSGETQYF
cdr3_nt: TGTGCCAGCAGCTTAACTAGCGGTGAGACCCAGTACTTC

v_call: TRBV2
d_call: -
j_call: TRBJ2-2
clone_size: -
cdr3_length: 15
cdr3_aa: CASMSGQAGTGELFF
cdr3_nt: TGTGCCAGCATGTCCGGGCAGGCGGGCACCGGGGAGCTGTTTTTT

v_call: TRBV3-1/TRBV3-2
d_call: TRBD1
j_call: TRBJ1-1
clone_size: -
cdr3_length: 14
cdr3_aa: CASSHPGGHTEAFF
cdr3_nt: TGTGCCAGCAGCCACCCAGGGGGCCACACTGAAGCTTTCTTT

v_call: TRBV7-2
d_call: -
j_call: TRBJ1-2
clone_size: -
cdr3_length: 12
cdr3_aa: CASSPIPGGYTF
cdr3_nt: TGTGCCAGCAGCCCCATCCCAGGTGGCTACACCTTC

v_call: TRBV7-6
d_call: -
j_call: TRBJ2-1
clone_size: -
cdr3_length: 14
cdr3_aa: CASSLNGKINEQFF
cdr3_nt: TGTGCCAGCAGCTTAAACGGGAAAATCAATGAGCAGTTCTTC

v_call: TRBV7-8
d_call: TRBD1
j_call: TRBJ1-5
clone_size: -
cdr3_length: 16
cdr3_aa: CASSSQGARSNQPQHF
cdr3_nt: TGTGCCAGCAGCTCGCAGGGGGCGCGGAGCAATCAGCCCCAGCATTTT

v_call: TRBV18
d_call: -
j_call: TRBJ1-1
clone_size: -
cdr3_length: 14
cdr3_aa: CASSYQGWGTEAFF
cdr3_nt: TGTGCCAGCTCATATCAGGGCTGGGGCACTGAAGCTTTCTTT